This TCR beta chain appears in the sequencing data of a study of T cells in Graves' hyperthyroidism and ophthalmopathy. RNA transcripts provided the source from which TCR beta CDR3 regions were amplified. Initially, a first-round RT-PCR of the TCR CDR3 employed the HTBI primer set. One entry per CDR3 protein, called by TCRdb with MiXCR from the multiplex PCR reads. This table has around 290,000 distinct CDR3 sequences, less than 15% appearing once. Patients aged 18 to 65 had newly diagnosed hyperthyroidism of under 2 months' duration. Patients showing uncontrolled infection, other autoimmune disease, pregnancy or lactation were ineligible. Clinicians diagnosed patients from clinical symptoms, serum thyroxine and TRAb, thyroid ultrasound and orbital computed tomography. This clonotype was counted many times. This CDR3 is built from 14 residues. Germline-derived CDR1 and CDR2 are MNHNS and SASEGT. The J segment lost 2 bases and the V segment lost 5 bases, leaving 5 bases of the junction unmatched.

The chain couples TRBV6-1 to TRBJ2-7; 8 nucleotides match TRBD1. The receptor's source is a woman in her thirties with Graves' hyperthyroidism that later progressed to Graves' ophthalmopathy. The sample comprised blood. The CDR3 nucleotides read TGTGCCAGCAGTTACCGGGACAGGACCTACGAGCAGTACTTC. Residues: CASSYRDRTYEQYF.